This TCR beta chain was found in a study of CD8 T cells in Susac syndrome. CD8+ and CD4+ T cells were negatively isolated; TEMRA cells were FACS-enriched. The RNA input was roughly 0.45 to 1 ug, and it was reverse transcribed with random hexamers. MiXCR, run by TCRdb on the immunoSEQ multiplex PCR reads, gives a single entry per CDR3 protein. The table includes fewer than 200,000 distinct CDR3 sequences, approximately 95% detected once. The V and J ends lost 10 bases and 3 bases respectively, with 13 bases between them. The CDR3 has 13 amino acids. Germline loops: CDR1 SEHNR, CDR2 FQNEAQ (reference sequence).

This TCR was recovered from a human donor with multiple sclerosis. The sample was CD8+ T cells from PBMCs. The V and J genes are TRBV7-9 and TRBJ2-1; the D gene is possibly TRBD2 (7 bases). CDR3 bases: TGTGCCACCGGGGGGCGTTACTACAATGAGCAGTTCTTC. Protein product: CATGGRYYNEQFF. The variable domain in full, completed from reference TRBV7-9 and TRBJ2-1, reads DTGVSQNPRHKITKRGQNVTFRCDPISEHNRLYWYRQTLGQGPEFLTYFQNEAQLEKSRLLSDRFSAERPKGSFSTLEIQRTEQGDSAMYLCATGGRYYNEQFFGPGTRLTVL.